A selection of T cell receptor beta chains follows, all from one sample in a study of tumour-infiltrating T cells in Burkitt lymphoma. Repertoires were generated with immunoSEQ multiplex PCR, while TCRdb's copy carries only in-frame clones and drops some. The repertoire has approximately 5,100 clones, around 17% of them found once; the top ten carry 14%. Sequencing was done on a sample of tumor tissue. Source of these receptors: a human donor with diffuse large B-cell lymphoma. The CDR3 runs from the conserved cysteine through the conserved F or W. The D gene is left open where the match is weak.

D gene	V gene	J gene	CDR3 protein
TRBD2	TRBV7-9	TRBJ2-1	CASTSPGRLADYNEQFF
-	TRBV30	TRBJ2-3	CAWSGPGDTQYF
-	TRBV27	TRBJ2-3	CASSLGQGVDTQYF
-	TRBV28	TRBJ1-2	CASSSWRHGYTF
-	TRBV5-6	TRBJ1-4	CASSFSVNEKLFF
-	TRBV14	TRBJ2-2	CASSQLGDTGELFF
TRBD1	TRBV4-1	TRBJ2-7	CASSHHRQGDYEQYF
-	TRBV11-2	TRBJ2-6	CASSFAGANVLTF
TRBD2	TRBV11-3	TRBJ2-1	CASSSPGTSGRPGYEQFF
TRBD2	TRBV7-8	TRBJ2-3	CASSLLPGTSGTDTQYF
-	TRBV4-1	TRBJ2-1	CASSQDSWKQFF
TRBD2	TRBV6-4	TRBJ2-2	CASSPEAGVRTGELFF
TRBD2	TRBV7-2	TRBJ2-1	CASSPPSGRWGNEQFF
-	TRBV14	TRBJ1-1	CASSQDMNTEAFF
TRBD1	TRBV5-6	TRBJ2-5	CASSSPGTGIETQYF
-	TRBV14	TRBJ2-2	CASSQGPFNTGELFF
TRBD2	TRBV29-1	TRBJ2-1	CSVVIAGGWEQFF
-	TRBV2	TRBJ2-3	CASSGRKSTDTQYF
-	TRBV14	TRBJ2-1	CASSPEQFF
-	TRBV7-9	TRBJ2-3	CASSTRGSPTDTQYF
TRBD1	TRBV19	TRBJ1-1	CASRRRQGASEAFF
TRBD1	TRBV19	TRBJ2-5	CASSIAKTGGTETQYF
-	TRBV6-1	TRBJ1-5	CASSESPPTGIQPQHF
-	TRBV6-5	TRBJ1-2	CASSPLGGGSYTF
-	TRBV10-2	TRBJ2-1	CASSEWQARLLF
TRBD2	TRBV5-1	TRBJ2-3	CASSTGTSGVLGTDTQYF
TRBD2	TRBV7-9	TRBJ2-7	CASSLGLDYEQYF
-	TRBV30	TRBJ2-2	CAWRTRGNTGELFF
TRBD2	TRBV27	TRBJ2-1	CASSEGLADSYNEQFF
-	TRBV10-3	TRBJ2-2	CAIKSQGANTGELFF
-	TRBV30	TRBJ1-1	CAWESRATEAFF
-	TRBV30	TRBJ1-6	CAWSVLSSYNSPLHF
-	TRBV7-2	TRBJ2-6	CASSPGGTWISGANVLTF
-	TRBV9	TRBJ2-5	CASSVTWERETQYF
-	TRBV9	TRBJ1-2	CASSVSTAYGYTF
-	TRBV29-1	TRBJ1-1	CSGRVTNTEAFF
-	TRBV28	TRBJ1-1	CASSTRTEAFF
-	TRBV5-1	TRBJ1-1	CASSLRSGEGVTEAFF
-	TRBV28	TRBJ2-3	CASSSPTDTQYF
-	TRBV4-1	TRBJ2-4	CASSQVLLLAKNIQYF
-	TRBV10-2	TRBJ2-7	CASSSRAGSRGDEQYF
-	TRBV7-9	TRBJ2-7	CASSPEWAYEQYF
TRBD2	TRBV7-6	TRBJ2-7	CASGPSGSIRQYF
-	TRBV27	TRBJ2-1	CASSWDREGYNEQFF
-	TRBV21-1	TRBJ2-7	CASSKAEGPFYEQYF
TRBD1	TRBV30	TRBJ1-5	CAWSRTGGGNQPQHF
-	TRBV6-1	TRBJ1-1	CASSEWGALNTEAFF
-	TRBV7-9	TRBJ2-7	CASSLSGSGDEQYF